This entry lists 16 T cell receptor beta chains sequenced from one sample in a study of CD8 T cells in Susac syndrome. Reverse transcription used roughly 0.5 to 1 ug RNA and random hexamers. TCRdb called the immunoSEQ multiplex PCR reads again in MiXCR, with one record for every CDR3 protein. Among over 95,000 distinct CDR3 sequences listed, around 90% were seen once. The sequenced sample consisted of CD4+ T cells from PBMCs. The receptors were gathered from a human donor in good health.

V is TRBV5-1 and J is TRBJ2-4; 16 nucleotides align to TRBD2. This CDR3 is 16 amino acids long. Germline V gives CDR1 SGHRS, CDR2 YFSETQ. The V gene end was trimmed by 4 bases and the J gene end by 8 bases; junction bases not matched to a gene: 6. CDR3 in DNA: TGCGCCAGCAGCCCAGGGACTAGCGGGAGGGCCGACATTCAGTACTTC. Translated, it gives CASSPGTSGRADIQYF.

Only a few counts were recorded for this clonotype. The V call is TRBV6-6, the J call TRBJ2-7; 7 bases are shared with TRBD1. With 8 bases clipped from V and 2 bases from J, the junction kept 3 bases outside the gene matches. Germline CDR1 MNHNY, CDR2 SVGAGI (reference sequence). The CDR3 length is 12 residues. The CDR3 DNA follows: TGTGCCAGCCGACAGGGCACCTACGAGCAGTACTTC. Protein product: CASRQGTYEQYF.

The V and J genes are TRBV20-1 and TRBJ2-3, with 10 bases lining up with TRBD2. Germline V gene lookup returns CDR1 DFQATT and CDR2 SNEGSKA (reference sequence). The CDR3 runs to 14 residues. The J segment lost 3 bases and the V segment lost 5 bases, leaving 5 bases of the junction unmatched. The CDR3 reads CSAGLAGATDTQYF. The CDR3 DNA sequence: TGCAGTGCTGGGCTAGCGGGGGCAACAGATACGCAGTATTTT.

The chain uses TRBV2 and TRBJ2-1; no firm D call. The CDR3 is made up of 15 amino acids. Between the trimmed V and J ends, which lost 1 base and 0 bases, there was a span of 7 bases. Germline lookup yields CDR1 SNHLY and CDR2 FYNNEI. In DNA, the CDR3 is TGTGCCAGCAGTGAAGGGGCGGTCTCCTACAATGAGCAGTTCTTC. The encoded protein is CASSEGAVSYNEQFF.

V usage is TRBV7-2 and J usage is TRBJ2-5, with TRBD2 matching 16 bases. After removal of 9 bases from V and 6 bases from J, the junction contained 10 bases not matched to a gene. CDR1 SGHTA and CDR2 FQGNSA come from the germline V gene. The CDR3 loop spans 16 amino acids. CDR3 sequence (DNA): TGTGCCAGGACCGGGACTAGCGGGGGGGCGATGCAGACCCAGTACTTC. It encodes CARTGTSGGAMQTQYF. The whole variable domain, remainder taken from reference TRBV7-2 and TRBJ2-5, is GAGVSQSPSNKVTEKGKDVELRCDPISGHTALYWYRQSLGQGLEFLIYFQGNSAPDKSGLPSDRFSAERTGGSVSTLTIQRTQQEDSAVYLCARTGTSGGAMQTQYFGPGTRLLVL.

The chain recombines TRBV12-3 or TRBV12-4 with TRBJ2-7; 9 nucleotides align to TRBD2. With V trimmed by 3 bases and J by 0 bases, 12 bases remained unmatched. This CDR3 spans 18 amino acids. CDR3 sequence: CASSFSASGVGSSYEQYF. The CDR3 coding sequence is TGTGCCAGCAGTTTTTCGGCTAGCGGGGTCGGTAGCTCCTACGAGCAGTACTTC.

This clonotype was seen more than once but under ten times. The chain couples TRBV7-2 to TRBJ1-1; D gene ambiguous. V dropped 3 bases and J dropped 1 base, with 6 bases sitting between them. This CDR3 has 13 residues. CDR1 is SGHTA and CDR2 is FQGNSA in the germline V gene. This chain's CDR3 is CASSLNRNTEAFF. CDR3 nucleotides: TGTGCCAGCAGCTTGAACCGGAACACTGAAGCTTTCTTT.

The V gene is TRBV12-3 or TRBV12-4, the J gene TRBJ2-1; D may be TRBD2 (6 bases). The CDR3 loop spans 13 amino acids. The germline V and J ends were trimmed by 3 bases and 6 bases, with 9 bases remaining between them. The CDR3, as DNA: TGTGCCAGCAGTTTCGGGGGACCCAATGAGCAGTTCTTC. Residues: CASSFGGPNEQFF.

The rearrangement joins TRBV19 to TRBJ2-7; D ambiguous. This CDR3 has 13 amino acids. The V gene lost 0 bases and the J gene lost 3 bases, with 6 bases spanning the gap. Germline CDR1 is LNHDA and CDR2 is SQIVND (reference sequence). CDR3 region: CASSIERSYEQYF. CDR3 nucleotides: TGTGCCAGTAGTATAGAGAGGAGCTACGAGCAGTACTTC.

The chain has TRBV19 and TRBJ1-5; D is perhaps TRBD1 (5 bases). The CDR3 covers 14 residues. The V gene lost 3 bases and the J gene lost 4 bases, with 10 bases spanning the gap. The germline V gene has CDR1 LNHDA and CDR2 SQIVND (reference sequence). The CDR3 sequence is CASSIRPGNQPQHF. The DNA for the CDR3 is TGTGCCAGTAGTATTCGTCCAGGGAATCAGCCCCAGCATTTT.

This chain uses TRBV4-3 with TRBJ1-1; D may be TRBD1 (6 bases). V was trimmed by 4 bases and J by 7 bases, leaving 19 bases between them. The germline CDR1 and CDR2 sequences are LGHNA and YSLEER. This CDR3 is built from 15 residues. The CDR3 spells CASSPSGHTIDEAFF. DNA of the CDR3: TGCGCCAGCAGCCCCTCGGGACACACAATAGATGAAGCTTTCTTT.

The chain joins TRBV6-5 to TRBJ1-2, with 8 bases identical to TRBD1. The CDR3 runs to 13 residues. Trimming removed 6 bases from V and 8 bases from J; junction bases left unmatched: 8. The germline CDR1 and CDR2 sequences are MNHEY and SVGAGI. The CDR3 is CASRRRQGAGYTF. The DNA for the CDR3 is TGTGCCAGCAGGAGGAGGCAGGGGGCCGGCTACACCTTC.

This sequence joins TRBV27 and TRBJ2-5; 13 bases are shared with TRBD2. Germline assignment: CDR1 MNHEY and CDR2 SMNVEV (reference sequence). The ends lost 5 bases at V and 3 bases at J; junction bases unmatched: 6. The CDR3 has 16 residues. The CDR3, as DNA: TGTGCCAGCAGTCCTACTGGACTAGCGGGGGAAGAGACCCAGTACTTC. Encoded protein: CASSPTGLAGEETQYF.

This rearrangement joins TRBV12-3 or TRBV12-4 to TRBJ1-2; a weak D match, TRBD1 (5 bases). Trimming left V 5 bases short and J 5 bases short, with 9 bases between. The length of the CDR3 is 12 residues. The CDR3 loop reads CASSPTVYGYTF. The CDR3 DNA reads TGTGCCAGCAGTCCGACAGTTTATGGCTACACCTTC.

The chain combines TRBV7-8 with TRBJ1-4, with D hard to call. Trimming removed 0 bases from V and 0 bases from J, with 8 bases in between. Germline V gene sequence: CDR1 SGHVS, CDR2 FQNEAQ. The CDR3 is made up of 16 amino acids. CDR3 protein: CASSLAPTATNEKLFF. CDR3 sequence (DNA): TGTGCCAGCAGCTTAGCGCCAACTGCAACTAATGAAAAACTGTTTTTT.

This chain joins TRBV19 and TRBJ1-1; 12 nucleotides match TRBD1. Germline assignment: CDR1 LNHDA and CDR2 SQIVND (reference sequence). V shed 6 bases, J shed 0 bases, and the junction held 5 bases outside the gene matches. This CDR3 has 16 amino acids. CDR3 in DNA: TGTGCCAGTAGCTGGGACAGGGGGCGGTTGAACACTGAAGCTTTCTTT. This sequence encodes CASSWDRGRLNTEAFF.